The present TCR beta chain was sequenced within a study of Ad26.COV2.S vaccination and SARS-CoV-2 variants. Study background: Ad26.COV2.S, an intramuscular injection, was given once or twice 56 days apart. Study findings and constraints: It was reported that spike-specific CD8+ and CD4+ T cell responses were substantially broad after vaccination. Vaccinees displayed broader spike-specific TCR repertoires than placebo recipients.

This CDR3 contains 12 residues. Trimming shortened V by 5 bases and J by 10 bases, and 14 bases separated the two germline ends. Germline loops: CDR1 LGHDT, CDR2 YNNKEL (reference sequence). Points on this clone: Its antigen remains unidentified.

Clones were read by immunoSEQ multiplex PCR, and TCRdb kept only the in-frame ones, dropping some. The data contain 350,000 to 450,000 clones, about four fifths of them seen just once; the ten biggest clones take up about 7.4%. The treatment here: around 19 received Ad26.COV2.S at low or high dose, single or two shots; 5 received placebo; per-sample allocation not given. It was on day 63 after the first vaccine or placebo injection that samples were taken. The genes are TRBV3-1 (or the pseudogene TRBV3-2) and TRBJ1-2, with D possibly TRBD1 on 6 matching bases. This clonotype originated in a person between 18 and 59 years old who received the Ad26.COV2.S COVID-19 vaccine or a placebo. Sequences were derived from peripheral blood, sampled in a trial of Ad26.COV2.S vaccine versus placebo. CDR3 sequence reads: CASSSRWGPYTF. DNA for the CDR3: TGTGCCAGCAGCTCGCGATGGGGGCCCTACACCTTC.